A selection of T cell receptor beta chains follows, all from one sample in a study of lymphopenia after photon versus proton radiotherapy. Clones were sequenced by immunoSEQ multiplex PCR, and TCRdb holds only the in-frame ones, with some missing. The sample includes about 70,000 clones, around 93% of them seen just once. This specimen was peripheral blood, taken from a patient treated with photon-based radiotherapy. The receptors derive from a middle-aged woman with cholangiocarcinoma. CDR3s include the opening cysteine and the closing phenylalanine or tryptophan. A D gene is named only where the DNA matches it firmly. The size entry is marked missing in some rows and otherwise reads once, few, many or a size class.

cdr3_length | d_call | j_call | v_call | clone_size | cdr3_aa
20 | . | TRBJ2-1 | TRBV7-8 | . | CASSIPEGEWGGGSYNEQFF
11 | . | TRBJ1-1 | TRBV28 | few | CASSFDREAFF
16 | . | TRBJ1-2 | TRBV27 | . | CASSHQTSDKNYGYTF
16 | . | TRBJ2-2 | TRBV9 | . | CASSDFDQGLTGELFF
12 | . | TRBJ1-5 | TRBV5-6 | once | CASSWGNQPQHF
14 | . | TRBJ2-7 | TRBV12-2 | . | CASRLYGGAVEQYF
19 | TRBD2 | TRBJ2-7 | TRBV9 | . | CASSVAPPDSGVPPYEQYF
15 | . | TRBJ1-1 | TRBV5-6 | . | CASSGLGRRTTEAFF
16 | . | TRBJ2-7 | TRBV30 | . | CAWRTPGGESPYEQYF
13 | . | TRBJ2-2 | TRBV7-9 | . | CGVGRPNTGELFF
15 | . | TRBJ1-4 | TRBV7-9 | . | CASSRLTDLNEKLFF
16 | TRBD1 | TRBJ1-5 | TRBV28 | . | CASSLLWDSPYQPQHF
15 | TRBD1 | TRBJ1-2 | TRBV10-2 | . | CASSEDRGRINGYTF
15 | . | TRBJ2-7 | TRBV2 | . | CASSDLRRSSYEQYF
14 | . | TRBJ2-3 | TRBV7-2 | . | CASSFIGRADTQYF
15 | TRBD1 | TRBJ2-2 | TRBV9 | . | CASSVSLTGPGELFF
12 | . | TRBJ2-7 | TRBV7-8 | once | CASSFQSYEQYF
11 | . | TRBJ2-3 | TRBV5-4 | . | CASSSSDTQYF
14 | TRBD1 | TRBJ1-1 | TRBV5-1 | . | CASGSQGPSPGAFF
13 | . | TRBJ1-1 | TRBV6-5 | . | CASSSTVNTEAFF
13 | . | TRBJ1-2 | TRBV28 | . | CASSPSIFYGYTF
15 | . | TRBJ2-1 | TRBV5-4 | . | CASSLGRGKYNEQFF
15 | . | TRBJ2-3 | TRBV6-6 | . | CASSLRQERTNTQYF
16 | TRBD2 | TRBJ2-5 | TRBV6-6 | . | CASSYSSQRGQETQYF
12 | . | TRBJ1-1 | TRBV6-5 | . | CASSSDPFEAFF
17 | TRBD1 | TRBJ1-2 | TRBV18 | once | CASSPNSLQGGAYGYTF
15 | . | TRBJ1-1 | TRBV4-2 | . | CASSSHGGLNTEAFF
14 | TRBD1 | TRBJ1-2 | TRBV5-6 | . | CASSQGQALYGYTF